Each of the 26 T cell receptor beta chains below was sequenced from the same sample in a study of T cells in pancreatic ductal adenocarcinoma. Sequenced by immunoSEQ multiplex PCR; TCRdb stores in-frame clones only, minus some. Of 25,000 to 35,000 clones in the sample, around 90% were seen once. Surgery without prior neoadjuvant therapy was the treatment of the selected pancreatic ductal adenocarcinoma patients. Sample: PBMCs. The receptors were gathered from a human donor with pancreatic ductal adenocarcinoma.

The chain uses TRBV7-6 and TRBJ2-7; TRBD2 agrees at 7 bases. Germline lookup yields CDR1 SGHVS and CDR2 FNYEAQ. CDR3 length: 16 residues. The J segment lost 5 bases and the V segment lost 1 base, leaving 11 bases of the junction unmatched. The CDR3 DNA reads TGTGCCAGCAGCTTAGAGAATGGCGGGAGATGGGACGAGCAGTACTTC. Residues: CASSLENGGRWDEQYF.

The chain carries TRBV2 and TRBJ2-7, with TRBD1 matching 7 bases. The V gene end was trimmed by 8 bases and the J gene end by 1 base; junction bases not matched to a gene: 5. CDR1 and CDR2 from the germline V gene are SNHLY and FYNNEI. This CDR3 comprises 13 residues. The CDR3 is CASGDRVSYEQYF. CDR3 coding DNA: TGTGCCAGCGGCGACAGGGTATCCTACGAGCAGTACTTC. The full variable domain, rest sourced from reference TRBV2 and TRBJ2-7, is EPEVTQTPSHQVTQMGQEVILRCVPISNHLYFYWYRQILGQKVEFLVSFYNNEISEKSEIFDDQFSVERPDGSNFTLKIRSTKLEDSAMYFCASGDRVSYEQYFGPGTRLTVT.

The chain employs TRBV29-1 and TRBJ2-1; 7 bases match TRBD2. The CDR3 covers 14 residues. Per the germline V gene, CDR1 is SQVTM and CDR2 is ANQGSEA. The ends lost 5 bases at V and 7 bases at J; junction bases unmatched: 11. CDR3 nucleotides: TGCAGCGTTATACTCGGGACTATTGTAAATGAGCAGTTCTTC. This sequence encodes CSVILGTIVNEQFF.

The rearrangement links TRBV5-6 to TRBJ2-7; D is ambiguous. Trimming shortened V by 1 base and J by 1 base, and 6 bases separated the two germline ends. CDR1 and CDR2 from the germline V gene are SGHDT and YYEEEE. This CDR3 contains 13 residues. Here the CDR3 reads CASSLTRSYEQYF. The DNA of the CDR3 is TGTGCCAGCAGCTTGACTCGTTCCTACGAGCAGTACTTC.

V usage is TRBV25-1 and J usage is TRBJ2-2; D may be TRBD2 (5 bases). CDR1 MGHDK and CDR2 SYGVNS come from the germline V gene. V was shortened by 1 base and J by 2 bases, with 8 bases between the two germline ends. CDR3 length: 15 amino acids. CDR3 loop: CASSEWRTNTGELFF. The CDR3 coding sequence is TGTGCCAGCAGTGAATGGAGGACTAACACCGGGGAGCTGTTTTTT.

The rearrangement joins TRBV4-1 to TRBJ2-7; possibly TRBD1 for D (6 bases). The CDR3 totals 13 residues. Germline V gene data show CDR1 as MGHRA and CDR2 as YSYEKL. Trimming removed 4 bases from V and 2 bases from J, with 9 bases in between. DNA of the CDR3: TGCGCCAGCAGCCCCGGGACAACCTACGAGCAGTACTTC. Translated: CASSPGTTYEQYF.

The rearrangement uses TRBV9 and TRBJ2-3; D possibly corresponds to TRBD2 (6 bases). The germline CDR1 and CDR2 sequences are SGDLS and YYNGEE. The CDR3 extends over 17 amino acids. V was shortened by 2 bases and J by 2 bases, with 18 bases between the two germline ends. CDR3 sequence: CASSVLGWAGLTDTQYF. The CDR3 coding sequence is TGTGCCAGCAGCGTTTTGGGTTGGGCGGGACTCACAGATACGCAGTATTTT.

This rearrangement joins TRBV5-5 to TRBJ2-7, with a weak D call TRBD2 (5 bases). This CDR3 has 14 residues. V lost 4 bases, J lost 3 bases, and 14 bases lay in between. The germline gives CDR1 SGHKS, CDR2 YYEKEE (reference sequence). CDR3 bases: TGTGCCAGCAGCCTGTCGAGGGATTACTACGAGCAGTACTTC. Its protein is CASSLSRDYYEQYF.

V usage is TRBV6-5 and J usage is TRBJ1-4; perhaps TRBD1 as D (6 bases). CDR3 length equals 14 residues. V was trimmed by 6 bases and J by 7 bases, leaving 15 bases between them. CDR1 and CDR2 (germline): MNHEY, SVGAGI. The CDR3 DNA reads TGTGCCAGCAGACCCCAGGGGAGTTCTGAAAAACTGTTTTTT. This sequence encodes CASRPQGSSEKLFF.

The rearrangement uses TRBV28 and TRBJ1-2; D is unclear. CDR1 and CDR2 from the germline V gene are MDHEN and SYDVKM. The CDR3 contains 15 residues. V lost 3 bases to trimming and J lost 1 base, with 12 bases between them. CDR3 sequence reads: CASSFMRGFNYGYTF. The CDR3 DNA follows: TGTGCCAGCAGTTTCATGAGAGGATTTAACTATGGCTACACCTTC.

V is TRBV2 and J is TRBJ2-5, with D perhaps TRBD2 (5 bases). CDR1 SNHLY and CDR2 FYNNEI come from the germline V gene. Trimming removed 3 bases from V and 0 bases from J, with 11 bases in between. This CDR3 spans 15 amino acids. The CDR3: CASSDPPSNQETQYF. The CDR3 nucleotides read TGTGCCAGCAGTGACCCACCTAGCAACCAAGAGACCCAGTACTTC.

CDR3 sequence: CASSLVGPAGGRYDEQFF. The CDR3 DNA sequence: TGTGCCAGCAGCTTAGTGGGGCCGGCGGGAGGGCGGTATGATGAGCAGTTCTTC. The rearrangement joins TRBV11-1 to TRBJ2-1; 9 nucleotides agree with TRBD2. The V gene end was trimmed by 1 base and the J gene end by 8 bases; junction bases not matched to a gene: 15. CDR1 is SGHAT, CDR2 FQDESV, per germline (reference sequence). The CDR3 runs 18 residues.

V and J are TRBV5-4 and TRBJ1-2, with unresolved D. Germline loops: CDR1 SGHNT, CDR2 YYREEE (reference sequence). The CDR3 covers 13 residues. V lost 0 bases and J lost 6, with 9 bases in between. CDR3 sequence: CASSLVGEDGYTF. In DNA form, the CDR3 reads TGTGCCAGCAGCTTGGTCGGGGAGGATGGCTACACCTTC.

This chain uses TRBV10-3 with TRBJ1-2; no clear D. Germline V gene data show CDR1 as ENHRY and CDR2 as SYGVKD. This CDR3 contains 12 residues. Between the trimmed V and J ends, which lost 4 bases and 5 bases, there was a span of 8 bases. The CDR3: CAISGNRYGYTF. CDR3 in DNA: TGTGCCATCAGTGGGAACCGATATGGCTACACCTTC.

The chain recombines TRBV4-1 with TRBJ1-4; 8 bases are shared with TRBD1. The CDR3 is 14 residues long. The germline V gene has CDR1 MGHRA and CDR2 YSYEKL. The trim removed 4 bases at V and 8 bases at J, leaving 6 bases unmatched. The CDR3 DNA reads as TGCGCCAGCAGCCCGACAGGGGAGAACGAAAAACTGTTTTTT. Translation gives CASSPTGENEKLFF.

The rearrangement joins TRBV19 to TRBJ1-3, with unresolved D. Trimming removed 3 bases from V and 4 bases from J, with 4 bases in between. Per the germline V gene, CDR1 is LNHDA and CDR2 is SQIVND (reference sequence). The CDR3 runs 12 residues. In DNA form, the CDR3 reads TGTGCCAGTAGTATTGGGGGAAACACCATATATTTT. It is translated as CASSIGGNTIYF.

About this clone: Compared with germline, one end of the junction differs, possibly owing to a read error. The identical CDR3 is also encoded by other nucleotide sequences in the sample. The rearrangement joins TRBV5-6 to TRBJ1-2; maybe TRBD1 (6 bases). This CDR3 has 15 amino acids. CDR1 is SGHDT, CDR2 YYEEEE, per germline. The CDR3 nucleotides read TGCGCCAGCAGCTTGGTACAGGGTTCTGTCTATGGCTACACCTTC. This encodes CASSLVQGSVYGYTF.

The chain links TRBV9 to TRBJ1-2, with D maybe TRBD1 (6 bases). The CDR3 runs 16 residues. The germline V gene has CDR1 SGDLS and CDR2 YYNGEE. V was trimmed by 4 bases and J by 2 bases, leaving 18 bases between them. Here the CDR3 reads CASSSKGRGLNYGYTF. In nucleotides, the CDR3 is TGTGCCAGCAGCTCCAAAGGCAGGGGACTAAACTATGGCTACACCTTC.

CDR3 coding DNA: TGTGCCAGTATATCGACAGGGAGCCGCTCTGGAAACACCATATATTTT. Its protein product is CASISTGSRSGNTIYF. J is TRBJ1-3 and V is TRBV19, with 7 nucleotides matching TRBD1. CDR1 LNHDA and CDR2 SQIVND come from the germline V gene (reference sequence). The CDR3 has 16 amino acids. V dropped 7 bases and J dropped 0; count of bases not matched to a gene: 9.

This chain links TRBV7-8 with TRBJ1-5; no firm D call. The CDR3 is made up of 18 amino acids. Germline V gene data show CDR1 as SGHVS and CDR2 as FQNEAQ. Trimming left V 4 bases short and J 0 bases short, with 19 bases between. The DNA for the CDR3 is TGTGCCAGCAGCTCCGGTGGGCGGAACCTTTATAGCAATCAGCCCCAGCATTTT. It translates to CASSSGGRNLYSNQPQHF.

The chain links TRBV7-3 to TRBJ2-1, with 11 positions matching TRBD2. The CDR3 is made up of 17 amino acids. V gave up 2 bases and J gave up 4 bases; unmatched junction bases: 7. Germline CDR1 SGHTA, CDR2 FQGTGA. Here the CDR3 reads CASSLWASGRSYNEQFF. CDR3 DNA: TGTGCCAGCAGCTTATGGGCTAGCGGGAGGTCTTACAATGAGCAGTTCTTC.

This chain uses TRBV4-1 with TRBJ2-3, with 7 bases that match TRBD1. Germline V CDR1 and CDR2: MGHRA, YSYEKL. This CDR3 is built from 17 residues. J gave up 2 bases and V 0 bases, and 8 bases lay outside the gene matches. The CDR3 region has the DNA TGCGCCAGCAGCCAAGAGGGGACAGAGACTTTCACAGATACGCAGTATTTT. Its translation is CASSQEGTETFTDTQYF.

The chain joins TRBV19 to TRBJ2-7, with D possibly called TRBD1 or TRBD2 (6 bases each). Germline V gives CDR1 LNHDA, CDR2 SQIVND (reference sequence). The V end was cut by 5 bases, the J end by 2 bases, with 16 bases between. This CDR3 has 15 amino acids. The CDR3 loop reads CASSVAPGAPYEQYF. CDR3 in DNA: TGTGCCAGTAGTGTTGCCCCGGGGGCCCCCTACGAGCAGTACTTC.

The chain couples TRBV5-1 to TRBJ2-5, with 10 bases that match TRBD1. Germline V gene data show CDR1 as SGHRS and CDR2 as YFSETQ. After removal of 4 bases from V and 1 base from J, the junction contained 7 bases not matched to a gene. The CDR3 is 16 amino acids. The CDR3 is CASSNSGTGAQETQYF. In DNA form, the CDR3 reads TGCGCCAGCAGCAACTCCGGGACAGGGGCCCAAGAGACCCAGTACTTC.

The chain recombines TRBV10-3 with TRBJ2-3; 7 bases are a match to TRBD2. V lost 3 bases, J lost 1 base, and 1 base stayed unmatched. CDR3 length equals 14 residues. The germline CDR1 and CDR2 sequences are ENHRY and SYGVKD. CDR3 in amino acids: CAISDAGGTDTQYF. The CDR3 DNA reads TGTGCCATCAGTGATGCGGGAGGCACAGATACGCAGTATTTT.

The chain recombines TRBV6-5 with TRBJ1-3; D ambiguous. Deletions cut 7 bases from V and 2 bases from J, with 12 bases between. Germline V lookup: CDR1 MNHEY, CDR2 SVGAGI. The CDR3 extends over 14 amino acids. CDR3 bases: TGTGCCAGCATTACGGGAGGCACTGGAAACACCATATATTTT. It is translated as CASITGGTGNTIYF.